This T cell receptor (beta chain) was identified in a study of blood T cell repertoires in COVID-19 (dated by TCRdb to 2018 to 2020). Some background on the complete study: Samples from collaborators originated in the United States, Italy and Spain and spanned both the acute and convalescent phases of COVID-19. The repertoires were released in a freely available public database intended as a resource for research on the immune response to SARS-CoV-2. HLA class I and class II types, where available, came from metadata supplied by the sample provider rather than from assay-based typing. Samples were obtained from the ongoing ImmuneRACE study (first 160 participants) and from about 1,300 subjects provided by 6 global collaborators. Sample metadata almost always included a de-identified subject ID, COVID-19 status, age in years and sex. The dataset comprised deeply sampled blood TCRbeta repertoires from subjects exposed to, actively infected with, or recovered from COVID-19. The material from the prospective study consisted of cDNA or gDNA derived from T cells, B-cell-depleted T cells, or PBMCs. Overall study results and their limits: The quantity of clinical and demographic metadata differed by source and by participant and was supplied without curation.

Taken from cysteine to phenylalanine, the CDR3 has 18 residues. Only the CDR3 portion is preserved as DNA: 54 bases, with reading frame beginning at the first base. Germline trimming amounts to 4 bases on V and 0 bases on J, with 9 as the count of junction bases outside the gene matches. Looking up the germline V gene yields CDR1 SGHDN and CDR2 FVKESK. Whole blood was collected in K2EDTA tubes by collaborating institutions according to the institutions' own protocols. For TCRbeta analysis, collaborators shipped samples in one of three forms: frozen whole blood, isolated PBMCs, or DNA extracted from either of those sample types. Regarding this clone: Its antigen is currently not known. No much larger clone exists at a distance of one base, and base qualities are not known.

TCRbeta CDR3 regions were amplified from genomic DNA by means of the immunoSEQ Assay, a bias-controlled multiplex PCR. As for the original processing: The number of nucleated cells in each sample was estimated by amplification of reference gene primers within the assay. Sequence reads were collapsed and filtered to measure the absolute abundance of every unique TCRbeta CDR3 rearrangement. For each sample, productive Simpson clonality was calculated by taking the square root of Simpson's diversity index across productive rearrangements. TCRdb mirrors the immuneACCESS table, restricted to in-frame sequences. Some clones are absent from its copies; in checked studies, under half trace to an unresolved V gene, and the reason for the others is unknown. That table gives V, J and clone size, and the DNA gave D and trimming. This sample is represented by approximately 71,000 clones; 79% of them were singletons. About 30% of the sample rests with the top ten.

Sequenced material: peripheral blood. This chain joins TRBV14 to TRBJ2-6, and 7 junctional nucleotides match TRBD1. The sequence came from a man aged 60 to 75 with active or convalescent COVID-19. The DNA sequence is as follows: TGTGCCAGCAGCCCCTGGGGACAGACCCCCTCTGGGGCCAACGTCCTGACTTTC. Translation gives CASSPWGQTPSGANVLTF.